Described below is a single TCR beta chain sequence and its context. Its antigen specificity is not known. The junction differs from germline at one of its ends, possibly a read error. Sequences SGHTA (CDR1) and FQGTGA (CDR2) are obtained from the germline V gene. There are 15 amino acids in the CDR3, from cysteine to phenylalanine inclusive. Kept here is only the CDR3 DNA, which spans 45 bases and is read in frame from base 1. No patient had received any treatment before thyroid surgery. Using T-cell receptor beta sequencing, the researchers looked back retrospectively at clinical samples from patients, gathered between about 2011 and 2019. The method was PCR. The sequencing machine was an Illumina HiSeq 4000. High-throughput sequencing was used to profile the TCR beta-chain CDR3 region of every patient. In the original analysis: CDR3 differences across clinicopathological groups were used to build a classifier for discriminating distant-metastatic papillary thyroid cancer patients. The Shannon index was used to measure repertoire diversity, and the Morisita-Horn index was used to measure how similar tumor and blood repertoires were. TCRdb reanalyzed the raw reads on its own, using fastp at Q25 for trimming and MiXCR for clone calling, and kept in-frame beta chains. The V and J calls shown here were made by TCRdb, not taken from the authors' results. In this sample the table shows 15,000 to 20,000 clones, about 33% of which occur a single time. Of the sample, more than 8% is held by the ten largest clones.

This entry comes from a study of metastatic and nonmetastatic thyroid tumors (dated by TCRdb to the early 2020s). Context from the whole study: For patients with malignant and with benign thyroid disease, the researchers compared repertoires between peripheral blood samples and tumor or nodule tissue samples. What the authors observed across the whole study: In both blood and tumor samples, malignant tumors were reported to have significantly higher TCR beta diversity than benign nodules.

The specimen was tumor tissue. The receptor chain draws on TRBV7-3 and TRBJ2-5, with the D call perhaps TRBD1 or TRBD2, as 6 bases match in each case. The sequence was obtained from a male donor with papillary thyroid cancer or a benign thyroid nodule (not recorded which). Some clones in this sample may be carry-over from other donors' samples. The CDR3 reads as follows: CASSAQVGGLETKYF. The sequenced DNA is TGTGCCAGCAGCGCACAAGTAGGGGGGTTAGAGACCAAGTACTTC.